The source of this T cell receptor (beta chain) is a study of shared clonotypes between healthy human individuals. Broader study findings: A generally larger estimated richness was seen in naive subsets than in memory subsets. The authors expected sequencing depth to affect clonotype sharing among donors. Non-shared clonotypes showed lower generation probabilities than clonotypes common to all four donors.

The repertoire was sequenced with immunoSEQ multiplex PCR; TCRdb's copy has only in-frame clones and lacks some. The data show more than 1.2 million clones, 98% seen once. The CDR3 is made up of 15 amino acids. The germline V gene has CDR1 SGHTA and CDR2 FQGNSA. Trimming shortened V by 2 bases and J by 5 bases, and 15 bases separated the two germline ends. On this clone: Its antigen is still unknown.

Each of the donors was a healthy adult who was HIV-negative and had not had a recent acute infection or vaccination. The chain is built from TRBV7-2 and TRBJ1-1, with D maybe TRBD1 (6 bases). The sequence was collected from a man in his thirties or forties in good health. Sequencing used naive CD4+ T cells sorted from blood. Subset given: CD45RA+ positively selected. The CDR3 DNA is TGTGCCAGCAGCTTATTCGGGGGGGCTGGAACTGAAGCTTTCTTT. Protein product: CASSLFGGAGTEAFF.